This T cell receptor (delta chain) originates from a study of γδ T cells in repeated Plasmodium falciparum infection. General study findings and limits: Compared with Australian children, Malian Vdelta2-negative repertoires seemed more clonal, less diverse, less shared.

TCRdb re-called clones from the multiplex PCR reads via CATT. Of approximately 50,000 delta-chain clones listed, approximately 2% are singletons. Looked up from germline, CDR1 is GEAIGNYY and CDR2 is EKD. CDR3 size: 20 residues. The ends were cut back, 3 bases at V and 0 bases at J, with 28 bases in the middle. Flow sorting of PBMC yielded separate Vgamma9/Vdelta2+ and Vdelta2-negative gammadelta T cell populations for bulk repertoire analysis. This clone has only a few counts. What it recognizes is unknown. TCRdb lists the protein of a much larger clone for this DNA, which differs at residue 11, so this is likely a read error; the protein given here is translated from the DNA itself.

This sequence originates from a pool of human donors (malaria-infected and uninfected, not separated). The chain carries TRDV2 and TRDJ1, with TRDD3 as a possible D gene (6 bases). TCRdb lists no J gene, so it was determined here by aligning the DNA to germline. Sample: gamma-delta T cells from blood. CDR3 region: CACDSVAVRGTSLYTDKLIF. DNA for the CDR3: TGTGCCTGTGACTCGGTCGCCGTTCGGGGGACTTCCCTGTACACCGATAAACTCATCTTT.